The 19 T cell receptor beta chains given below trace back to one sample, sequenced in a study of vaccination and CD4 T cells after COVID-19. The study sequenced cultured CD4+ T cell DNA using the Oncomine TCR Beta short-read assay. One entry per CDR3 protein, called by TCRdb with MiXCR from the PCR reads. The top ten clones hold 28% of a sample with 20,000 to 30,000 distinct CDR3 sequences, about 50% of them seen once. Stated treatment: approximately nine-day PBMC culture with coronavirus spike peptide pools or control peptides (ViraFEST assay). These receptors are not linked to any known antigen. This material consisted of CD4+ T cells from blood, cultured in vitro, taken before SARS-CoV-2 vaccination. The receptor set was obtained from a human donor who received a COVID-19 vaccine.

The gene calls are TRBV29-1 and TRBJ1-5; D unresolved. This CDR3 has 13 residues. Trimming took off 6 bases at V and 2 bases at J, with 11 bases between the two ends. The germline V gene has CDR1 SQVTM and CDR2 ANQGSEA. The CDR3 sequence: CSVETGGNQPQHF. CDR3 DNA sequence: TGCAGCGTCGAAACTGGGGGCAATCAGCCCCAGCATTTT.

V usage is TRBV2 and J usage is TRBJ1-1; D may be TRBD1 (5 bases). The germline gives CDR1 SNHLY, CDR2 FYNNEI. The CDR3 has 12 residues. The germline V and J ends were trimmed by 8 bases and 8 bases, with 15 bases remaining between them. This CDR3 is CASSGREREAFF. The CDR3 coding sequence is TGTGCCAGCTCCGGCAGGGAGCGGGAAGCTTTCTTT.

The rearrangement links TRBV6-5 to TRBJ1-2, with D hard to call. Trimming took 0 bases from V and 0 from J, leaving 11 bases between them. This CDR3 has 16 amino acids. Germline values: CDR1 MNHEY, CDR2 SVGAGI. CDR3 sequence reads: CASSYSQQLANYGYTF. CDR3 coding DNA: TGTGCCAGCAGTTACTCCCAACAGTTAGCTAACTATGGCTACACCTTC.

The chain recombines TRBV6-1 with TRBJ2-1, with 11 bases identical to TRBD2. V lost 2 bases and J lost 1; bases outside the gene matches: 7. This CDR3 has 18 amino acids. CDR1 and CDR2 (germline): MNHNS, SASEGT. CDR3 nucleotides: TGTGCCAGCAGTGAATGGGGACTAGCGGACCTATCCTACAATGAGCAGTTCTTC. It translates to CASSEWGLADLSYNEQFF.

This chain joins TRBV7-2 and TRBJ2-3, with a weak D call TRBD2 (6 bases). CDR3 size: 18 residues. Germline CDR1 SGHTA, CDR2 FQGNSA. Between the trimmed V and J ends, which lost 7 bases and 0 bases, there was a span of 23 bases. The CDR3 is CASTAGWGGDVSTDTQYF. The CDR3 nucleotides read TGTGCCAGCACCGCCGGGTGGGGCGGGGACGTAAGCACAGATACGCAGTATTTT.

The CDR3 DNA sequence: TGTGCCAGCAGGCGGACAGTCTACAATGAGCAGTTCTTC. Translation gives CASRRTVYNEQFF. The V call is TRBV2, the J call TRBJ2-1; D might be TRBD1 (6 bases). CDR3 length: 13 residues. Germline V gene sequence: CDR1 SNHLY, CDR2 FYNNEI. V was clipped by 6 bases and J by 3 bases, with 9 bases between them.

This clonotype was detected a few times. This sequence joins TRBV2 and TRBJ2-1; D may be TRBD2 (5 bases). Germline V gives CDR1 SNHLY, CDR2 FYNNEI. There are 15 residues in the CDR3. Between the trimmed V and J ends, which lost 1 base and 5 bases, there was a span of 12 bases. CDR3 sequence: CASSEDSRGNNEQFF. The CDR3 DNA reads TGTGCCAGCAGTGAAGATAGTCGGGGAAACAATGAGCAGTTCTTC.

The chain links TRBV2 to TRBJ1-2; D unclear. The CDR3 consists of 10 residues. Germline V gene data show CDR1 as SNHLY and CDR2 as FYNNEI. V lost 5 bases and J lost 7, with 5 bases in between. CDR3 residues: CASSLVGYTF. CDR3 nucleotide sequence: TGTGCCAGCAGTTTAGTTGGCTACACCTTC.

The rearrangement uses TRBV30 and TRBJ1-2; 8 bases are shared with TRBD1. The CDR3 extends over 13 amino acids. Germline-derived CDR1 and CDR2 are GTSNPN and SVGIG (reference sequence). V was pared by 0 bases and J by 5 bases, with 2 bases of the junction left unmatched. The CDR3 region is CAWSVRQGYGYTF. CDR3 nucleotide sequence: TGTGCCTGGAGTGTTCGACAGGGGTATGGCTACACCTTC.

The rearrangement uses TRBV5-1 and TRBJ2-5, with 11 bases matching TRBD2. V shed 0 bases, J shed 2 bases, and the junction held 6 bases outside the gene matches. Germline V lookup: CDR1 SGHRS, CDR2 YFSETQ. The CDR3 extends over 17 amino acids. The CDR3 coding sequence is TGCGCCAGCAGCTTGGGGGGCACTAGCGGGGGTCAAGAGACCCAGTACTTC. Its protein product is CASSLGGTSGGQETQYF.

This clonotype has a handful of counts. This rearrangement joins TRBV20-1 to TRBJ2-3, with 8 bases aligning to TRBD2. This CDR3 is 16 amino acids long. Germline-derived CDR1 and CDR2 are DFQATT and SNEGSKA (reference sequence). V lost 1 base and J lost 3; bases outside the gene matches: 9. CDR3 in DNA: TGCAGTGCTAGAGTGTCGGGGGGGAAGCGAACAGATACGCAGTATTTT. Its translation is CSARVSGGKRTDTQYF.

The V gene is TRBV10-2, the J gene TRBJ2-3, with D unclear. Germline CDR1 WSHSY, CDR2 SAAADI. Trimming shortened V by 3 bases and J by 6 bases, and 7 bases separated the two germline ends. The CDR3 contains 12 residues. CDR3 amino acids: CASSDLEDTQYF. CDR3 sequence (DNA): TGCGCCAGCAGTGACCTAGAGGATACGCAGTATTTT.

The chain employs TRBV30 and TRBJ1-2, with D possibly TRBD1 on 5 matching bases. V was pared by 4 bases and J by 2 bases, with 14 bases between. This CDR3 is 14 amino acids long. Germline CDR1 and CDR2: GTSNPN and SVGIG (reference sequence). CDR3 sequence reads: CAWITGWGNYGYTF. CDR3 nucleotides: TGTGCCTGGATCACCGGTTGGGGGAACTATGGCTACACCTTC.

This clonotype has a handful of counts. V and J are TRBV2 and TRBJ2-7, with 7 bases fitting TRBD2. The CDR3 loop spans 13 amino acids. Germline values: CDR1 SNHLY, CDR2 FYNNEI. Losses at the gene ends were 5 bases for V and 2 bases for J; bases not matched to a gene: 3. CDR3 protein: CASSWGTTYEQYF. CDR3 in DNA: TGTGCCAGCAGTTGGGGGACTACCTACGAGCAGTACTTC.

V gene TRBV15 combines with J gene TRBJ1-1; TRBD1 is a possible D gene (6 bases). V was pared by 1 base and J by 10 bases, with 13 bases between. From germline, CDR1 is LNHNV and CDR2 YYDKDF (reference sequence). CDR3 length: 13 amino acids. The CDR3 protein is CATSRAYRDVAFF. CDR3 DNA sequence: TGTGCCACCAGCAGAGCTTACAGGGATGTAGCTTTCTTT.

The CDR3, as DNA: TGTGCCAGCTCACCTAGGGACAGGGGTTACGTCTATGGCTACACCTTC. It translates to CASSPRDRGYVYGYTF. J is TRBJ1-2 and V is TRBV18; TRBD1 matches 10 bases. Germline-derived CDR1 and CDR2 are KGHSH and LQKENI. V shed 3 bases, J shed 4 bases, and the junction held 8 bases outside the gene matches. The CDR3 consists of 16 residues. The full variable domain, completed using reference TRBV18 and TRBJ1-2, is NAGVMQNPRHLVRRRGQEARLRCSPMKGHSHVYWYRQLPEEGLKFMVYLQKENIIDESGMPKERFSAEFPKEGPSILRIQQVVRGDSAAYFCASSPRDRGYVYGYTFGSGTRLTVV.

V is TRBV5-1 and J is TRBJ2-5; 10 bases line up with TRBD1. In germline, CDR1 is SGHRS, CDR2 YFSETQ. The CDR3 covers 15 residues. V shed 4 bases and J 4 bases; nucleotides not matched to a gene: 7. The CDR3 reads CASSPGQGLRETQYF. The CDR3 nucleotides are TGCGCCAGCAGCCCGGGACAGGGGTTAAGAGAGACCCAGTACTTC.

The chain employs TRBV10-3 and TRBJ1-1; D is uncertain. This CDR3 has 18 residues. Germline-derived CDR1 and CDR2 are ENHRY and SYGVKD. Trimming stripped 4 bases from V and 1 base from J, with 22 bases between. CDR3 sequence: CAISVKAARRPTNTEAFF. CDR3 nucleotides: TGTGCCATCAGTGTAAAGGCCGCGAGACGGCCGACGAACACTGAAGCTTTCTTT.

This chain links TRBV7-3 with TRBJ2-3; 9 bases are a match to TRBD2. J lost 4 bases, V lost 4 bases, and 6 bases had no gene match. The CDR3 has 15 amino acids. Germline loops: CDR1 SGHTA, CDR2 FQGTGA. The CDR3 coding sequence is TGTGCCAGCAGCTCGGGGCGGGGGGGCCCAGATACGCAGTATTTT. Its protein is CASSSGRGGPDTQYF.